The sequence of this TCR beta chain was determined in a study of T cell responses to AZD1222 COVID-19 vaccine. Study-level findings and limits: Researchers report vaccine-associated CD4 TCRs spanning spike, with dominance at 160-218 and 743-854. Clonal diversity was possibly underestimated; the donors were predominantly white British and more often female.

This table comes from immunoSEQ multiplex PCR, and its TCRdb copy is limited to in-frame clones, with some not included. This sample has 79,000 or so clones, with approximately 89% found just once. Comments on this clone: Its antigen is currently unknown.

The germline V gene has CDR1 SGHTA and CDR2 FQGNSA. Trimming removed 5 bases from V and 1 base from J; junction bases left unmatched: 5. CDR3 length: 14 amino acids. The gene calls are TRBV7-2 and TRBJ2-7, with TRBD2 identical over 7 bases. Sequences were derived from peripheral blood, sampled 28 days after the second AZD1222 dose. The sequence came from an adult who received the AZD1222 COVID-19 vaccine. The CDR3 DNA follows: TGTGCCAGCAGCCGGTTGGGGGGGTCCTACGAGCAGTACTTC. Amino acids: CASSRLGGSYEQYF.